A single sample gave rise to the 5 T cell receptor beta chains below, sequenced in a study of T-cell reconstitution after alpha-beta-depleted transplantation in children listed by TCRdb under 2016. The protocol used for the library was PCR. Reads for this sample came from an Illumina HiSeq 2500. TCR library preparation used molecular barcoding, with unique molecular identifiers applied to normalize quantification of the TCRbeta repertoire. TCRdb reran the public reads through fastp at Q25 and MiXCR, keeping productive beta chains. Rows are combined by CDR3 protein, so each entry shows the most common genes and DNA. The sample includes approximately 200,000 distinct CDR3 sequences, with about 14% observed a single time. The ten largest make up over 10% of the sample. Source: PBMCs from the stem cell graft donor, taken from the stem cell graft. These TCRs come from a human donor who donated a stem cell graft to a child with acute lymphoblastic leukemia.

Points on this clonotype: This may be a read error, as it is one base from a much larger clone. This chain links TRBV29-1 with TRBJ2-5; no clear D. This CDR3 has 15 residues. Germline V gene data show CDR1 as SQVTM and CDR2 as ANQGSEA. Trimming stripped 8 bases from V and 0 bases from J, with 19 bases between. CDR3 DNA: TGCAGCTCGCTCCCAGGTTCCTTAGACCAAGAGACCCAGTACTTC. It codes for CSSLPGSLDQETQYF.

This clonotype was detected many times. The chain is built from TRBV5-6 and TRBJ1-1, with D perhaps matching TRBD1 (6 bases). Germline-derived CDR1 and CDR2 are SGHDT and YYEEEE. The ends were cut back, 2 bases at V and 1 base at J, with 12 bases in the middle. This CDR3 is 15 amino acids long. CDR3 amino acids: CASSFTGGWNTEAFF. CDR3 nucleotide sequence: TGTGCCAGCAGCTTTACGGGGGGCTGGAACACTGAAGCTTTCTTT.

This clonotype was picked up many times. V usage is TRBV29-1 and J usage is TRBJ2-1; the D is unclear. This CDR3 is built from 16 residues. V was clipped by 5 bases and J by 6 bases, with 23 bases between them. Germline values: CDR1 SQVTM, CDR2 ANQGSEA. CDR3 amino acids: CSVFSLRVDVGNEQFF. The CDR3 DNA sequence: TGCAGCGTTTTCTCCTTACGTGTCGATGTTGGCAATGAGCAGTTCTTC.

This clonotype was detected ten times or more. The chain combines TRBV7-8 with TRBJ1-2, with 7 bases matching TRBD1. V lost 5 bases to trimming and J lost 0 bases; unmatched junction nucleotides: 12. The CDR3 is 17 residues long. CDR1 SGHVS and CDR2 FQNEAQ come from the germline V gene. The CDR3: CASSPPEGAQTNYGYTF. For the CDR3, the DNA is TGTGCCAGCAGCCCCCCGGAGGGGGCACAAACTAACTATGGCTACACCTTC.

This clonotype showed up many times. The chain combines TRBV10-3 with TRBJ2-1; 13 bases align to TRBD2. Germline loops: CDR1 ENHRY, CDR2 SYGVKD. Unmatched junction bases numbered 3, after V lost 8 bases and J lost 8 bases. This CDR3 spans 13 amino acids. The CDR3 sequence: CAIRLAGGDEQFF. CDR3 DNA: TGTGCCATCCGACTAGCGGGAGGTGATGAGCAGTTCTTC.